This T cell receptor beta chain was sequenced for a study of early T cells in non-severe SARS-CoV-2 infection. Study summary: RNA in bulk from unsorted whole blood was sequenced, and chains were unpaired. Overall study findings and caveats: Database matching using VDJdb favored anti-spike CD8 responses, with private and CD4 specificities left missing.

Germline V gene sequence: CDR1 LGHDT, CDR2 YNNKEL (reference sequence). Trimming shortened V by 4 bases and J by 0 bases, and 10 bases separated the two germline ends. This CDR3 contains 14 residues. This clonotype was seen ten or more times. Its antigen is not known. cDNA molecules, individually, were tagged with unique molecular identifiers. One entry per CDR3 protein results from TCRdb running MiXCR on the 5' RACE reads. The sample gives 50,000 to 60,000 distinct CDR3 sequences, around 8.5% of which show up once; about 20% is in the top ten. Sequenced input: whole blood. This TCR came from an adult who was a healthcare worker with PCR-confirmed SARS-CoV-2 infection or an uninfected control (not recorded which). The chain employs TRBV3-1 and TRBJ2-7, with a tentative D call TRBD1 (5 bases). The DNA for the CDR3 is TGTGCCAGCAGCCGACAGTTTTCCTCCTACGAGCAGTACTTC. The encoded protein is CASSRQFSSYEQYF.